A few counts support the clone carrying this T cell receptor beta chain. The antigen remains unidentified. Clones were read by immunoSEQ multiplex PCR, and TCRdb kept only the in-frame ones, dropping some. The data hold around 50,000 clones, with around nine tenths observed a single time. This specimen comes from a study of graft-versus-host responses after intestinal transplantation. Between the trimmed V and J ends, which lost 5 bases and 4 bases, there was a span of 6 bases. Germline V lookup: CDR1 SGHRS, CDR2 YFSETQ. The CDR3 totals 12 residues. Notes on the study in general: Researchers found GvH clones in recipient marrow, and some showed up first in ileum or blood.

This chain connects TRBV5-1 to TRBJ1-4; no clear D gene. This material consisted of PBMCs, taken 26 days after transplant. This TCR came from a human patient who received an intestinal transplant, so some T cells may come from the graft donor. The CDR3 spells CASREGNEKLFF. In DNA form, the CDR3 reads TGCGCCAGCAGAGAGGGTAATGAAAAACTGTTTTTT.